These 16 T cell receptor beta chains originate from one sample sequenced in a study of blood T cell repertoires in COVID-19. The assay was immunoSEQ multiplex PCR, and TCRdb's table has in-frame clones only and misses some. The repertoire consists of about 180,000 clones, with roughly 88% occurring once and the leading ten covering over 7.5%. The specimen was peripheral blood. All receptors derive from a woman of 80 years or more with acute or convalescent COVID-19.

The gene calls are TRBV18 and TRBJ1-2; D not resolved. This CDR3 is built from 16 residues. The germline gives CDR1 KGHSH, CDR2 LQKENI. Trimming stripped 2 bases from V and 1 base from J, with 14 bases between. The CDR3 sequence is CASSPITETNNYGYTF. The CDR3 nucleotides read TGTGCCAGCTCACCAATTACAGAAACCAATAACTATGGCTACACCTTC.

The V and J genes are TRBV5-4 and TRBJ1-5; no clear D gene. V was pared by 4 bases and J by 6 bases, with 11 bases between. Germline values: CDR1 SGHNT, CDR2 YYREEE (reference sequence). The CDR3 covers 13 residues. CDR3 bases: TGTGCCAGCAGCGCCGAGACGGGTCAGCCCCAGCATTTT. It is translated as CASSAETGQPQHF.

This chain joins TRBV2 and TRBJ1-1; D remains ambiguous. V was shortened by 5 bases and J by 4 bases, with 8 bases between the two germline ends. The germline gives CDR1 SNHLY, CDR2 FYNNEI. The CDR3 totals 12 residues. The CDR3 nucleotides are TGTGCCAGCAGTACATATCGCACTGAAGCTTTCTTT. This encodes CASSTYRTEAFF.

J is TRBJ1-2 and V is TRBV11-2; no reliable D call. The V gene lost 3 bases and the J gene lost 4 bases, with 15 bases spanning the gap. Germline values: CDR1 SGHAT, CDR2 FQNNGV. The CDR3 covers 15 residues. The CDR3, as DNA: TGTGCCAGCAGCTTGGGGATCGGGGTCTTCTATGGCTACACCTTC. Translation: CASSLGIGVFYGYTF.

The chain combines TRBV7-9 with TRBJ2-3; weak D call: TRBD1 (5 bases). Germline lookup yields CDR1 SEHNR and CDR2 FQNEAQ (reference sequence). CDR3 length: 14 amino acids. Deletions cut 4 bases from V and 4 bases from J, with 12 bases between. This CDR3 reads CASSWGLTADTQYF. CDR3 DNA: TGTGCCAGCAGCTGGGGCCTGACCGCAGATACGCAGTATTTT.

The chain recombines TRBV7-8 with TRBJ2-3; D is uncertain. CDR3 length: 14 amino acids. V was shortened by 1 base and J by 4 bases, with 9 bases between the two germline ends. Per the germline V gene, CDR1 is SGHVS and CDR2 is FQNEAQ. CDR3 sequence reads: CASSLGQKPDTQYF. The CDR3 DNA follows: TGTGCCAGCAGCTTAGGTCAGAAACCAGATACGCAGTATTTT.

The J gene is TRBJ2-5, the V gene TRBV5-1, with D perhaps TRBD2 (6 bases). The CDR3 has 14 residues. V was pared by 3 bases and J by 2 bases, with 11 bases between. The germline V gene encodes CDR1 SGHRS and CDR2 YFSETQ. CDR3 loop: CASSWVAAQETQYF. CDR3 bases: TGCGCCAGCAGCTGGGTAGCGGCTCAAGAGACCCAGTACTTC.

The chain recombines TRBV11-2 with TRBJ1-1; the D gene is possibly TRBD1 (5 bases). Per the germline V gene, CDR1 is SGHAT and CDR2 is FQNNGV. Between the trimmed V and J ends, which lost 3 bases and 2 bases, there was a span of 13 bases. The CDR3 loop spans 15 amino acids. The CDR3 nucleotides are TGTGCCAGCAGCTTCCAAAGGCAGGGAAACACTGAAGCTTTCTTT. Its protein product is CASSFQRQGNTEAFF.

The chain employs TRBV2 and TRBJ1-4; tentative D call: TRBD1 (6 bases). The germline V gene encodes CDR1 SNHLY and CDR2 FYNNEI. This CDR3 spans 15 amino acids. Trimming took 0 bases from V and 8 from J, leaving 13 bases between them. CDR3 loop: CASSEALTGREKLFF. CDR3 DNA: TGTGCCAGCAGTGAAGCTTTGACAGGCCGGGAAAAACTGTTTTTT.

This clone was observed a single time. V usage is TRBV7-2 and J usage is TRBJ2-1; the D gene is possibly TRBD2 (6 bases). The CDR3 is 16 residues long. V was cut by 4 bases and J by 1 base, with 14 bases left in between. Germline assignment: CDR1 SGHTA and CDR2 FQGNSA. CDR3 loop: CASSWELSGSYNEQFF. The CDR3, as DNA: TGTGCCAGCAGCTGGGAACTTAGCGGTTCCTACAATGAGCAGTTCTTC.

This chain joins TRBV20-1 and TRBJ2-3, with D unclear. Germline-derived CDR1 and CDR2 are DFQATT and SNEGSKA (reference sequence). This CDR3 contains 11 residues. Trimming stripped 2 bases from V and 4 bases from J, with 4 bases between. CDR3 sequence reads: CSARFADTQYF. In DNA form, the CDR3 reads TGCAGTGCTAGATTCGCAGATACGCAGTATTTT.

There are a few counts of this clone. The CDR3 protein is CASSPGPSPLHF. The CDR3 bases are TGTGCCAGCAGTCCCGGTCCCTCACCCCTCCACTTT. The V call is TRBV6-5, the J call TRBJ1-6; D is undetermined. The germline gives CDR1 MNHEY, CDR2 SVGAGI. This CDR3 has 12 amino acids. V lost 5 bases to trimming and J lost 10 bases, with 9 bases between them.

This clone occurred a few times. The J gene is TRBJ1-4, the V gene TRBV7-2; tentative D call: TRBD1 (5 bases). Germline V CDR1 and CDR2: SGHTA, FQGNSA. V was trimmed by 5 bases and J by 8 bases, leaving 15 bases between them. This CDR3 region has 14 residues. The CDR3 region has the DNA TGTGCCAGCAGCCCTGCGGGGGACGGGGAAAAACTGTTTTTT. As protein: CASSPAGDGEKLFF.

V and J are TRBV5-1 and TRBJ2-5, with 14 positions matching TRBD2. From germline, CDR1 is SGHRS and CDR2 YFSETQ. The CDR3 runs to 16 residues. The V segment lost 4 bases and the J segment 5 bases; nucleotides outside the gene matches: 7. Here the CDR3 DNA reads TGCGCCAGCAGCGCGGGACTAGCGGGAGTTGGGGAGACCCAGTACTTC. It encodes CASSAGLAGVGETQYF.

The genes are TRBV11-2 and TRBJ1-4, with 8 bases aligning to TRBD1. Germline V gene sequence: CDR1 SGHAT, CDR2 FQNNGV. The CDR3 contains 15 residues. J was trimmed by 3 bases and V by 6 bases; bases with no gene match: 6. Written as DNA, the CDR3 is TGTGCCAGCAGTGTCAGGGGGCTAGCTAATGAAAAACTGTTTTTT. Translating gives CASSVRGLANEKLFF. Based on the CDR3 plus reference TRBV11-2 and TRBJ1-4, the full variable domain is EAGVAQSPRYKIIEKRQSVAFWCNPISGHATLYWYQQILGQGPKLLIQFQNNGVVDDSQLPKDRFSAERLKGVDSTLKIQPAKLEDSAVYLCASSVRGLANEKLFFGSGTQLSVL.

V usage is TRBV2 and J usage is TRBJ2-2, with D maybe TRBD2 (5 bases). Trimming shortened V by 10 bases and J by 5 bases, and 14 bases separated the two germline ends. CDR3 length equals 13 residues. Germline V lookup: CDR1 SNHLY, CDR2 FYNNEI. CDR3 amino acids: CAMDSQGTGELFF. In DNA form, the CDR3 reads TGTGCCATGGACTCCCAAGGGACCGGGGAGCTGTTTTTT.